This is a list of T cell receptor beta chains from one sample in a study of T cells in Graves' hyperthyroidism and ophthalmopathy. TCRdb reanalysed the multiplex PCR reads using MiXCR and keeps one entry per CDR3 protein. The table lists around 340,000 distinct CDR3 sequences, around 20% of them singletons. The specimen sequenced was blood. These receptors came from a woman between 45 and 65 years old with Graves' hyperthyroidism. CDR3s include the opening cysteine and the closing phenylalanine or tryptophan. The D gene is left open where the match is weak. Rows may omit the clone size; those that give it use once, few, many or a size class.

V,size,J,D,DNA,CDR3
TRBV28,many,TRBJ2-7,.,TGTGCCAGCAGTCCCGACATAGGGGGTACCTACGAGCAGTACTTC,CASSPDIGGTYEQYF
TRBV7-2,few,TRBJ1-2,TRBD1,TGTGCCAGCGATGGGACAGGCTATGGCTACACCTTC,CASDGTGYGYTF
TRBV7-6,many,TRBJ1-1,TRBD1,TGTGCCAGCAGCCACGACAGGGCCCCTTTCCGGACTGAAGCTTTCTTT,CASSHDRAPFRTEAFF
TRBV7-9,many,TRBJ2-5,TRBD2,TGTGCCAGCAGCCGATTTGGGGGACTAGCGGGAAGGAAAGAAGAGACCCAGTACTTC,CASSRFGGLAGRKEETQYF
TRBV5-4,once,TRBJ2-1,TRBD2,TGTGCCAGCAGCGAGGGACTAGCGGGACGGTACAATGAGCAGTTCTTC,CASSEGLAGRYNEQFF
TRBV11-2,many,TRBJ1-2,TRBD1,TGTGCCAGCAGTCCCTCAACAGGGGGCGGCTATGGCTACACCTTC,CASSPSTGGGYGYTF
TRBV20-1,once,TRBJ2-2,TRBD2,TGCAGTGCTAGAGATAAGAGGACTAGCGTTAGCGGGGAGCTGTTTTTT,CSARDKRTSVSGELFF
TRBV2,many,TRBJ1-6,.,TGTGCCAGCAGTGAATGGGATTCAGGGAATTCACCCCTCCACTTT,CASSEWDSGNSPLHF
TRBV5-1,many,TRBJ2-3,.,TGCGCCAGCAGCGCGGGACAGATTGCTACTAGCACAGATACGCAGTATTTT,CASSAGQIATSTDTQYF
TRBV19,.,TRBJ2-6,.,TGTGCCAGTAGTACAGGGACCGAGGTCTCTGGGGCCAACGTCCTGACTTTC,CASSTGTEVSGANVLTF
TRBV2,.,TRBJ1-4,.,TGTGCCAGCAGTTCCCGGGGAGAGGGGACTAATGAAAAACTGTTTTTT,CASSSRGEGTNEKLFF
TRBV3-1,many,TRBJ2-2,TRBD2,TGTGCCAGCAGCCAAGAACTAGCGGGAGTGAACGGGGAGCTGTTTTTT,CASSQELAGVNGELFF
TRBV30,.,TRBJ1-1,.,TGTGCCTGGAGCGGTCCCCCTACAGGGAACACTGAAGCTTTCTTT,CAWSGPPTGNTEAFF